These T cell receptor beta chains were read from a single sample in a study of T cells in Graves' hyperthyroidism and ophthalmopathy. TCRdb reanalysed the multiplex PCR reads using MiXCR and keeps one entry per CDR3 protein. The sample includes approximately 600,000 distinct CDR3 sequences, about 20% of them seen just once. Sample: blood. The receptors come from a young man with Graves' ophthalmopathy. The conserved cysteine and the conserved F or W are not part of the CDR3 here.

CDR3aa | j_gene | v_gene
SARKSGGSTDTQY | TRBJ2-3 | TRBV20-1
ASSTGQVNQPQH | TRBJ1-5 | TRBV28
ASSLPGANYGYT | TRBJ1-2 | TRBV28
ASSSLTSVPYEQY | TRBJ2-7 | TRBV5-1
ASSRPTGEDTQY | TRBJ2-3 | TRBV7-9
ASSPTGLDTEAF | TRBJ1-1 | TRBV7-3
ASSSEIYMNTEAF | TRBJ1-1 | TRBV7-9
SASRVGLAGKGNEQF | TRBJ2-1 | TRBV20-1
ASSEPGPYNEQF | TRBJ2-1 | TRBV25-1
ASSLEPGGAEAF | TRBJ1-1 | TRBV11-2
ASSQISGRRNNEQF | TRBJ2-1 | TRBV4-1
SARVGEITGELF | TRBJ2-2 | TRBV20-1
ASSLVRGGTDTQY | TRBJ2-3 | TRBV12-3/TRBV12-4
ATSRDLGANVLT | TRBJ2-6 | TRBV15
ASSRISREAF | TRBJ1-1 | TRBV28